This note documents a single T cell receptor beta chain sequence. This entry belongs to a study of blood T cell repertoires in COVID-19. V was clipped by 5 bases and J by 0 bases; unmatched bases: 4. Germline CDR1 and CDR2: KGHSY and FQNENV. The CDR3 totals 15 residues. Here immunoSEQ multiplex PCR was the method, and the copy in TCRdb shows in-frame clones only, minus some. Altogether approximately 440,000 clones are present, roughly 88% being singletons, with the ten largest covering 0.55% to 0.75%. The sample consisted of PBMCs or T cells enriched from blood (not recorded which). V usage is TRBV16 and J usage is TRBJ1-2; TRBD1 agrees at 9 bases. This sequence was found in a man between 18 and 29 years old who had recovered from COVID-19. CDR3 region: CASSKGTGPNYGYTF. The DNA for the CDR3 is TGTGCCAGCAGCAAGGGGACAGGGCCTAACTATGGCTACACCTTC.